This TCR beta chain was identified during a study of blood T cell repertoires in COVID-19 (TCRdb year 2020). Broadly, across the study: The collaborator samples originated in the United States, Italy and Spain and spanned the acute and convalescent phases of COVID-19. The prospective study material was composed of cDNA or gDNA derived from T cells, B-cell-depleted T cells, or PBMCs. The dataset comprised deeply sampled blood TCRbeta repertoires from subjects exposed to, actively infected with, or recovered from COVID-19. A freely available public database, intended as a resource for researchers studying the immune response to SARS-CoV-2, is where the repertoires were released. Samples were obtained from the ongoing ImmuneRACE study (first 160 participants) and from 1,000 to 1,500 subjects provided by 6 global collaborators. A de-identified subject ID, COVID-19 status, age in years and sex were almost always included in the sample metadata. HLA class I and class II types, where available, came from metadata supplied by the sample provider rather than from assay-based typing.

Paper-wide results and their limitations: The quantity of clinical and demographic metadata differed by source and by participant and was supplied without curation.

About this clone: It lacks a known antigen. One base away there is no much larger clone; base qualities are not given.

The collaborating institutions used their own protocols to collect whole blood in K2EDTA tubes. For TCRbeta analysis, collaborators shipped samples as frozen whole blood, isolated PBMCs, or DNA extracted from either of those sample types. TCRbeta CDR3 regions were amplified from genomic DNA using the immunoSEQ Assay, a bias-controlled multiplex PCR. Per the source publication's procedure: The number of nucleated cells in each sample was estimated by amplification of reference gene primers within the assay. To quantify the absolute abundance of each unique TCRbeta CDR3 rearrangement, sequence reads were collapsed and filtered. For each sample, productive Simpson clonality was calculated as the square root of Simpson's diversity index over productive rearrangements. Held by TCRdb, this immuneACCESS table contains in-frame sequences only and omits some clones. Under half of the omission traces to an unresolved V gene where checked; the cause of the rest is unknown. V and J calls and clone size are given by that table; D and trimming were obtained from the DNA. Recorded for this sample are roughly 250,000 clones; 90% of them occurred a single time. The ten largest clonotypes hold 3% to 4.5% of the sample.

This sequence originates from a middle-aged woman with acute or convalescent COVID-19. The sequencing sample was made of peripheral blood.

This receptor carries the CDR3 CASSQEASSYNEQFF. The sequence in DNA is TGTGCCAGCAGCCAAGAGGCTAGCTCCTACAATGAGCAGTTCTTC. The sequence links TRBV3-1 (or the pseudogene TRBV3-2) to TRBJ2-1, with the D gene call left open. The trim is 0 bases for V and 0 bases for J, with a gap of 6 bases between the germline ends. CDR1 is given as LGHDT and CDR2 as YNNKEL, both from the germline V gene (reference sequence). The CDR3 runs 15 residues from the cysteine to the phenylalanine. Of all the DNA, just the CDR3 is kept, 45 bases in frame from base 1.